One and the same sample provided the 9 T cell receptor beta chains below, sequenced in a study of beta chain features in type 1 diabetes. Of the isolated RNA, all was reverse transcribed, and so the sequenced material was expressed TCRB transcripts. The repertoire was sequenced with immunoSEQ multiplex PCR; TCRdb's copy has only in-frame clones and lacks some. The sample consists of around 40,000 clones, around 50% of them appearing once. The specimen was Tregs from blood. All receptors come from a woman younger than 30 in good health.

The CDR3 sequence: CASSIGAGKPYNEQFF. Written as DNA, the CDR3 is TGTGCCAGTAGTATAGGGGCAGGGAAACCCTACAATGAGCAGTTCTTC. The gene calls are TRBV19 and TRBJ2-1; a weak D match, TRBD1 (5 bases). Trimming took off 1 base at V and 2 bases at J, with 12 bases between the two ends. CDR1 and CDR2 from the germline V gene are LNHDA and SQIVND (reference sequence). This CDR3 comprises 16 residues.

Only a few counts were recorded for this clone. V is TRBV28 and J is TRBJ1-1; perhaps TRBD1 as D (5 bases). The CDR3 has 10 amino acids. Per germline, CDR1 MDHEN and CDR2 SYDVKM. V lost 6 bases to trimming and J lost 11 bases, with 10 bases between them. The CDR3 bases are TGTGCCAGCAGGATGGGGCGCGCTTTCTTT. This encodes CASRMGRAFF.

The sample holds a few counts of this clone. The rearrangement joins TRBV30 to TRBJ2-3; no firm D call. The CDR3 spans 12 residues. Germline CDR1 GTSNPN, CDR2 SVGIG (reference sequence). V lost 2 bases to trimming and J lost 7 bases, with 10 bases between them. In DNA form, the CDR3 reads TGTGCCTGGAGTATGGCTTTTAATACGCAGTATTTT. It codes for CAWSMAFNTQYF.

The table lists this clone with a few counts. The gene calls are TRBV18 and TRBJ2-1; TRBD2 aligns across 9 bases. V dropped 0 bases and J dropped 3; count of bases not matched to a gene: 9. Germline CDR1 reads KGHSH; CDR2 reads LQKENI. The length of the CDR3 is 18 residues. CDR3 coding DNA: TGTGCCAGCTCACCACCTAGCGGGGGCCCGGGGGGCTACAATGAGCAGTTCTTC. The encoded protein is CASSPPSGGPGGYNEQFF.

This clone was counted a few times. The chain links TRBV6-5 to TRBJ2-7, with 7 bases that match TRBD1. The CDR3 runs 12 residues. The germline CDR1 and CDR2 sequences are MNHEY and SVGAGI. After removal of 6 bases from V and 3 bases from J, the junction contained 2 bases not matched to a gene. This CDR3 is CASRRDSYEQYF. The CDR3 DNA sequence: TGTGCCAGCAGACGGGACAGCTACGAGCAGTACTTC.

A few counts support this clone. One end of the junction varies from germline; a read error may be responsible. V and J are TRBV29-1 and TRBJ2-1, with D perhaps TRBD1 (5 bases). Germline lookup yields CDR1 SQVTM and CDR2 ANQGSEA. This CDR3 contains 13 residues. The CDR3 DNA follows: TGCAGCGTTGAAAAGGGGAAAGGCAATGGGCAGTTCTTC. Translating gives CSVEKGKGNGQFF.

The chain couples TRBV4-3 to TRBJ2-1; a weak D match, TRBD2 (7 bases). CDR3 length equals 16 residues. V was pared by 2 bases and J by 1 base, with 12 bases between. The germline gives CDR1 LGHNA, CDR2 YSLEER. The CDR3 nucleotides are TGCGCCAGCAGCCAAAGGGGGGGGATTTCCTACAATGAGCAGTTCTTC. This encodes CASSQRGGISYNEQFF.

This chain joins TRBV4-1 and TRBJ1-2; TRBD1 matches at 9 bases. The CDR3 consists of 14 residues. V lost 4 bases, J lost 1 base, and 1 base stayed unmatched. Germline CDR1 and CDR2: MGHRA and YSYEKL. Here the CDR3 DNA reads TGCGCCAGCAGCCGGGACAGGGTTAACTATGGCTACACCTTC. Translating gives CASSRDRVNYGYTF.

The chain employs TRBV6-5 and TRBJ2-5; no clear D. The J call may be in error: the DNA end matches TRBJ2-7 better. Germline CDR1 MNHEY, CDR2 SVGAGI. This CDR3 region has 14 residues. In DNA form, the CDR3 reads TGTGCCAGCAGTTACATGGGTGTCTACTACGAGCAGTACTTC. Amino acids: CASSYMGVYYEQYF.